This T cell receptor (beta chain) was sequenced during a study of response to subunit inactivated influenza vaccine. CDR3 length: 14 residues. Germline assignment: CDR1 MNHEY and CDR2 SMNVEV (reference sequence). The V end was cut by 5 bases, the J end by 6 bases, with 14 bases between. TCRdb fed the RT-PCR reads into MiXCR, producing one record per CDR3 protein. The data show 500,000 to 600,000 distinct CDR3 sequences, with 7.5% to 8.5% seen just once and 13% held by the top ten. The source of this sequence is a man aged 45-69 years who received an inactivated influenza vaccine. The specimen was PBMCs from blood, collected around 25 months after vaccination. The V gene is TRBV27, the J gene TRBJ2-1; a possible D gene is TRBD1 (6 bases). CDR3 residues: CASSQGGPGNEQFF. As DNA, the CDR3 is TGTGCCAGCAGTCAAGGGGGACCAGGCAATGAGCAGTTCTTC.